The entry that follows covers one T cell receptor beta chain sequence. V dropped 6 bases and J dropped 9 bases, with 21 bases sitting between them. This CDR3 is built from 14 residues. CDR1 MDHEN and CDR2 SYDVKM come from the germline V gene. The sample comes from a study of blood T cell repertoires in COVID-19. Self-reported history from a screening survey and questionnaire set each donor's cohort. The data were produced by immunoSEQ multiplex PCR, yet TCRdb's version contains in-frame clones alone and is incomplete. The data show 400,000 to 550,000 clones, about 85% seen once. This chain links TRBV28 with TRBJ2-7; possible D gene TRBD1, 5 bases. The material sequenced was PBMCs or T cells enriched from blood (not recorded which). The sequence was collected from a woman aged 18-35 years with acute COVID-19. CDR3 DNA: TGTGCCAGCAGCCCACCCAGTGACAGTGGACGGCAGTACTTC. It yields the protein CASSPPSDSGRQYF.